This entry concerns a single T cell receptor (beta chain). This receptor's antigen is unknown. No per-base quality is available; no much larger clone lies one base away. TCR CDR3 regions were amplified from genomic DNA by multiplex PCR using the deep immunoSEQ assay. Extracted genomic DNA from each cell subset was spread evenly across all wells of several immunoSEQ 96-well plates, with each plate serving as a replicate. For sorted subsets, 200 to 250 ng genomic DNA, equal to 25,000 to 35,000 T cell genomes, was loaded into each replicate PCR. The purified libraries were quantified using a Qubit 3.0 fluorometer, sized with a Bioanalyzer 2100, and then quantified again using the KAPA Library Quantification kit. Every immunoSEQ 96-well plate was sequenced on a dedicated single-read 150-cycle Illumina NextSeq 550 flow cell. Per the authors' processing: The immunoSEQ output contained only junctional sequences without quality scores, so filtering could not match that applied to full-length reads. To assign V/J genes and CDR3, sequences were annotated using PyIR, a Python wrapper for IgBLAST v1.9, with IMGT germline references. Reads were filtered out if the reads had weak V/J assignments (E-value above 1e-6), no CDR3, stop codons, out-of-frame junctions, or ambiguous translated residues. V3J clonotypes were defined as sequences sharing an identical inferred V gene, J gene, and CDR3 amino acid sequence. The percentage overlap between two repertoires was calculated by dividing the number of shared unique clonotypes by the size of the smaller repertoire. Repertoire richness was assessed with RTK rarefaction, the Chao1 estimator, and Recon v2.1 estimates of unobserved clonotypes. For all TCRbeta clonotypes obtained by the gDNA method from a few donors, generation probabilities were computed with OLGA. The table comes from immuneACCESS by way of TCRdb, which keeps in-frame sequences with V and J called. Part of the clones is missing from these tables; in studies checked, under half for an unresolved V gene and the rest for unknown reasons. V and J calls and clone size come straight from that table; D and trimming were deduced from the DNA. In this sample the table shows 850,000 to 1,200,000 clones, about 77% of which occur a single time. Together, the top ten hold approximately 1.5% of the sample.

Healthy HIV-negative adults with no recently reported acute infections or vaccinations were included as donors. Only Caucasian adults living in Nashville, Tennessee, USA were represented among the donors. Magnetic negative selection was used to enrich CD4+ T cells, after which naive cells were positively selected on CD45RA and the negative fraction became the memory subset. Blood was collected by leukapheresis, and PBMCs were isolated by Ficoll-Histopaque density gradient centrifugation and then cryopreserved in liquid nitrogen vapor phase. Purity and quantity of every magnetically sorted T cell population were checked by analytical flow cytometry. Each sorted fraction had its genomic DNA isolated and then quantified by UV absorbance on a Nanodrop 2000c. There are 19 amino acids in the CDR3, from cysteine to phenylalanine inclusive. Of the read, only the CDR3 DNA is kept; its 57 bases are in frame from base 1. After removal of 0 bases from V and 3 bases from J, the junction retains 15 bases not matched to a gene.

The data stem from a study of shared clonotypes between healthy human individuals (dated by TCRdb to 2018 to 2021). For context, the study as a whole: The cohort included three men and two women between 18 and 49 years of age. For each donor, three plates each were used for CD4 naive and CD4 memory, two plates were used for CD8 naive, and one plate was used for CD8 memory. To estimate repertoire size and how much clonotype sharing occurs between individuals, the study deeply sequenced the blood TCR repertoires of about five healthy adults. Different laboratories and diverse techniques were used to prepare libraries and sequence TCR repertoires, to increase sequencing depth and limit assay-specific biases. Each donor's leukapheresis produced roughly between roughly 0.85 and 9.5 billion PBMCs. Paper-wide results and their limitations: Sharing across a few donors was observed for about 5% of naive CD4, about 4% of naive CD8, over 2% of memory CD4, and roughly 0.43% of memory CD8 clonotypes. Even with the large sequencing depth, rarefaction of the sorted-subset datasets indicated that sequencing was incomplete. Higher generation probabilities were observed for clonotypes shared by all four sorted-subset donors than for non-shared clonotypes. Pairwise subsampling indicated that sequencing depth was expected to affect the degree of clonotype sharing among donors. The small number of donors limited the genetic and exposure-history diversity represented. Sampling was restricted to blood, and TCR repertoires in tissues likely differ from the TCR repertoires found in blood. Estimated clonotype richness was generally larger for naive than for memory subsets.

The receptor's source is a man aged 18 to 35 in good health. The rearranged chain carries TRBV5-7 and TRBJ2-7; the junction holds 10 bases that match TRBD1. Being an ORF, TRBV5-7 has a function that is uncertain. Material: memory CD4+ T cells sorted from blood. This specimen's cell subset or site label, interpreted: CD45RA-negative fraction. The CDR3 region reads CASSLDLDSGGDRGYEQYF. The nucleotide sequence is given as TGTGCCAGCAGCTTGGATTTAGACTCAGGGGGGGACAGGGGCTACGAGCAGTACTTC.